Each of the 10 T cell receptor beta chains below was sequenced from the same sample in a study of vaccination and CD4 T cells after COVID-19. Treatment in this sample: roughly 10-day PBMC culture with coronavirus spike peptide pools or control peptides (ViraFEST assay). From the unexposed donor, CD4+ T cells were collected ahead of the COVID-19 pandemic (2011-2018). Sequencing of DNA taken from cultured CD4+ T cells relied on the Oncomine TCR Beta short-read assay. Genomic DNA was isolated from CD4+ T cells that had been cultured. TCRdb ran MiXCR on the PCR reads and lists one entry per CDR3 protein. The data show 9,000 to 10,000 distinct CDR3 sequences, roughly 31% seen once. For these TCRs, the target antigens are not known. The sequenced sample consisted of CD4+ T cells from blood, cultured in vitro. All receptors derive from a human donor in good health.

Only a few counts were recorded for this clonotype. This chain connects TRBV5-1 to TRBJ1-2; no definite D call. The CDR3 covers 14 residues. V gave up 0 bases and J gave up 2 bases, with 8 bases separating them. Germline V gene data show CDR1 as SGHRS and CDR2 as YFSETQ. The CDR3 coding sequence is TGCGCCAGCAGCTTGGCCATCGGGAACTATGGCTACACCTTC. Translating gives CASSLAIGNYGYTF.

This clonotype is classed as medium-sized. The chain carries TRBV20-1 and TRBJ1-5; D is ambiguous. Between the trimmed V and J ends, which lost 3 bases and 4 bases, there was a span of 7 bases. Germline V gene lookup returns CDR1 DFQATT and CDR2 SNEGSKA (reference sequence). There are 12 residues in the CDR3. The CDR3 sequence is CSASPGNQPQHF. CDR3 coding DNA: TGCAGTGCTAGTCCGGGGAATCAGCCCCAGCATTTT.

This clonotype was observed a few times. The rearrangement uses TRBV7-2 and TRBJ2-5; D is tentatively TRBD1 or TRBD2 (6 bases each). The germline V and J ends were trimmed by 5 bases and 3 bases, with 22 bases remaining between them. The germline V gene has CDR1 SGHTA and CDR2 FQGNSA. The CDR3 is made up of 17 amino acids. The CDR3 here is CASSPPGGTDLKETQYF. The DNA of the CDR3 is TGTGCCAGCAGCCCACCCGGGGGCACGGACTTGAAAGAGACCCAGTACTTC.

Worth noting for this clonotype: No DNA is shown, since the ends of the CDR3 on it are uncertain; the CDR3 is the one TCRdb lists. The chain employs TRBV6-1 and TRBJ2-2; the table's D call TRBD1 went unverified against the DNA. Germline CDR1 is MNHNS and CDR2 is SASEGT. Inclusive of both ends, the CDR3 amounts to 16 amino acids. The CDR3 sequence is CASSEVRRRVTGELFF.

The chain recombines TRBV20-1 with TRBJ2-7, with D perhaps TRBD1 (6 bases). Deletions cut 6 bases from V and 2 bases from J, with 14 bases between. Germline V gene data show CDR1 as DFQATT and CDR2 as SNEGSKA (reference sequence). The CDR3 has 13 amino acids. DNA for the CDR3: TGCAGTGCCCAGGGGTCACCAGCCTACGAGCAGTACTTC. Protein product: CSAQGSPAYEQYF.

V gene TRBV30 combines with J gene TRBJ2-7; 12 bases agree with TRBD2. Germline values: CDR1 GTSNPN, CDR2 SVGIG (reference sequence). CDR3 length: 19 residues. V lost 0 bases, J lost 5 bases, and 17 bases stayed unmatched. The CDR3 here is CAWSVPRTSGNVLFHEQYF. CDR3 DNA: TGTGCCTGGAGTGTACCTCGGACTAGCGGGAACGTTCTCTTCCACGAGCAGTACTTC.

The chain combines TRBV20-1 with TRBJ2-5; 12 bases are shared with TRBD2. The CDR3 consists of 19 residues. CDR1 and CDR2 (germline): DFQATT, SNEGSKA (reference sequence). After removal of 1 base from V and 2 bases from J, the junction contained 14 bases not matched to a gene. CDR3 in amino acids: CSARAKRGLAGGRQETQYF. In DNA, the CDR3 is TGCAGTGCTAGAGCTAAAAGGGGACTAGCGGGCGGAAGGCAAGAGACCCAGTACTTC.

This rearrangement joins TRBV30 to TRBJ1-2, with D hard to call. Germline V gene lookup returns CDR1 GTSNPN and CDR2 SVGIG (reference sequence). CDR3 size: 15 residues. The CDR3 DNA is TGTGCGTTCCAGGCGATGTGGGGTTCGGGCTATGGCTACACCTTC. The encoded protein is CAFQAMWGSGYGYTF. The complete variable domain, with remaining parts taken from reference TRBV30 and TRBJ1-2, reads SQTIHQWPATLVQPVGSPLSLECTVEGTSNPNLYWYRQAAGRGLQLLFYSVGIGQISSEVPQNLSASRPQDRQFILSSKKLLLSDSGFYLCAFQAMWGSGYGYTFGSGTRLTVV.

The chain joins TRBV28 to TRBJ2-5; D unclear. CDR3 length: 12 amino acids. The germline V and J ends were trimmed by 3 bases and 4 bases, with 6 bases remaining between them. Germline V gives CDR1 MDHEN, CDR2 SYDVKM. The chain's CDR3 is CASSFSIETQYF. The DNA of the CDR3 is TGTGCCAGCAGTTTTTCGATAGAGACCCAGTACTTC.

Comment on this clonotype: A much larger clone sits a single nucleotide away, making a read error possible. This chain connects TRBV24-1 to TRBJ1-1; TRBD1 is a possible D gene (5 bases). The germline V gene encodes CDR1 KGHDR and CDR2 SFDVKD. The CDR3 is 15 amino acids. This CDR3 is CATRPSGPANIEAFF. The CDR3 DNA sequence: TGTGCCACCAGGCCCTCGGGACCGGCGAACATTGAAGCTTTCTTT.